Following are 26 T cell receptor beta chains from one sample sequenced in a study of blood T cell repertoires in COVID-19. Clones were read by immunoSEQ multiplex PCR, and TCRdb kept only the in-frame ones, dropping some. This sample has 250,000 to 300,000 clones, with approximately 90% found just once. The sequencing input was peripheral blood. The receptors were sampled from a middle-aged woman who had recovered from COVID-19.

The sample holds a few counts of this clone. The chain carries TRBV11-2 and TRBJ2-2, with D possibly being TRBD2 (6 bases). Germline lookup yields CDR1 SGHAT and CDR2 FQNNGV. This CDR3 spans 17 amino acids. Between the trimmed V and J ends, which lost 1 base and 12 bases, there was a span of 24 bases. CDR3 DNA sequence: TGTGCCAGCAGCTTAGGGGTGTCGTGGAGGGTCCCCCCGAAGCTGTTTTTT. It is translated as CASSLGVSWRVPPKLFF.

The chain couples TRBV4-3 to TRBJ1-1, with a possible D match to TRBD1 (6 bases). V dropped 3 bases and J dropped 1 base, with 12 bases sitting between them. Germline V lookup: CDR1 LGHNA, CDR2 YSLEER. The CDR3 covers 15 residues. CDR3 bases: TGCGCCAGCAGCCAGGATGGGGGCCCGAACACTGAAGCTTTCTTT. This gives the protein CASSQDGGPNTEAFF.

J is TRBJ2-7 and V is TRBV5-8; D may be TRBD1 (5 bases). Germline CDR1 SGHTS, CDR2 YDEGEE. The CDR3 has 12 residues. Trimming took off 3 bases at V and 6 bases at J, with 10 bases between the two ends. CDR3 nucleotides: TGTGCCAGCAGCTCCCAAGGGGTCGAGCAGTACTTC. This sequence encodes CASSSQGVEQYF.

The chain is built from TRBV5-5 and TRBJ2-2; D is perhaps TRBD1 (5 bases). V was shortened by 0 bases and J by 4 bases, with 13 bases between the two germline ends. Germline CDR1 SGHKS, CDR2 YYEKEE (reference sequence). The CDR3 length is 16 residues. CDR3 residues: CASSLVRAGPTGELFF. CDR3 nucleotides: TGTGCCAGCAGCTTGGTCAGGGCCGGCCCCACCGGGGAGCTGTTTTTT.

This chain joins TRBV7-8 and TRBJ1-5; tentatively, D is TRBD1 (5 bases). CDR1 and CDR2 from the germline V gene are SGHVS and FQNEAQ. The CDR3 contains 13 residues. Here the CDR3 DNA reads TGTGCGAGCGGGGGGGACAGCAATCAGCCCCAGCATTTT. Translated: CASGGDSNQPQHF.

This chain links TRBV14 with TRBJ1-6, with D hard to call. CDR1 and CDR2 from the germline V gene are SGHDN and FVKESK. Trimming stripped 4 bases from V and 1 base from J, with 11 bases between. The CDR3 extends over 16 amino acids. CDR3 coding DNA: TGTGCCAGCAGCCGACCCCGGGGTTCCTATAATTCACCCCTCCACTTT. It yields the protein CASSRPRGSYNSPLHF.

The gene calls are TRBV21-1 and TRBJ2-1; the table's D gene call, TRBD2, was not cross checked with the DNA. TRBV21-1 is a pseudogene segment. The CDR3 extends over 11 amino acids. CDR3 sequence: CASRGGTGRFF. CDR3 bases: TGTGCCAGCAGGGGGGGGACTGGTCGGTTCTTC.

This clone appeared a single time. This rearrangement joins TRBV11-3 to TRBJ2-1, with TRBD2 identical over 7 bases. The germline gives CDR1 SGHNT, CDR2 YENEEA. The CDR3 is made up of 14 amino acids. The J segment lost 8 bases and the V segment lost 1 base, leaving 5 bases of the junction unmatched. This CDR3 is CASSLAGGRDEQFF. For the CDR3, the DNA is TGTGCCAGCAGCTTAGCCGGTGGGAGGGATGAGCAGTTCTTC.

This clone appeared a few times. The rearrangement links TRBV5-6 to TRBJ1-1; TRBD1 is a possible D gene (5 bases). V lost 4 bases and J lost 6, with 16 bases in between. In germline, CDR1 is SGHDT, CDR2 YYEEEE. The CDR3 has 14 amino acids. DNA of the CDR3: TGTGCCAGCAGCCCGGTTATCCCGGGGGCTGAAGCTTTCTTT. Its protein is CASSPVIPGAEAFF. The variable domain in full, completed from reference TRBV5-6 and TRBJ1-1, reads DAGVTQSPTHLIKTRGQQVTLRCSPKSGHDTVSWYQQALGQGPQFIFQYYEEEERQRGNFPDRFSGHQFPNYSSELNVNALLLGDSALYLCASSPVIPGAEAFFGQGTRLTVV.

The rearrangement uses TRBV15 and TRBJ2-1, with D possibly TRBD2 on 5 matching bases. This CDR3 has 16 residues. Per the germline V gene, CDR1 is LNHNV and CDR2 is YYDKDF (reference sequence). With 4 bases removed from V and 3 bases from J, the gap between germline ends came to 16 bases. CDR3 in DNA: TGTGCCACCAGCAAAGGACGGGATATGGGCTACAATGAGCAGTTCTTC. Translating it yields CATSKGRDMGYNEQFF.

The chain has TRBV5-4 and TRBJ2-2, with D hard to call. Trimming left V 0 bases short and J 9 bases short, with 9 bases between. The CDR3 length is 13 residues. The germline V gene has CDR1 SGHNT and CDR2 YYREEE (reference sequence). The chain's CDR3 is CASSLGPVRELFF. Written as DNA, the CDR3 is TGTGCCAGCAGCTTGGGTCCAGTGCGGGAGCTGTTTTTT.

The rearrangement links TRBV29-1 to TRBJ2-2; possible D gene TRBD1, 6 bases. The CDR3 spans 12 residues. V lost 4 bases, J lost 7 bases, and 10 bases lay in between. Germline V gene data show CDR1 as SQVTM and CDR2 as ANQGSEA. Here the CDR3 reads CSVGRGGGELFF. The CDR3, as DNA: TGCAGCGTTGGCAGGGGTGGCGGGGAGCTGTTTTTT.

On this clone: Relative to the germline gene, one junction end is altered; a read error may explain this. V usage is TRBV7-7 and J usage is TRBJ2-3; 10 bases are a match to TRBD1. This CDR3 contains 16 residues. The V gene's germline CDR1 is SSHAT and CDR2 FNYEAQ (reference sequence). CDR3 sequence (DNA): TGTGCTAGCAGCTTAGTAGGGGGGACAGGGGCAGATACGCAGTATTTT. Translating gives CASSLVGGTGADTQYF.

The chain recombines TRBV5-4 with TRBJ2-1; D gene unclear. The CDR3 covers 12 residues. Germline assignment: CDR1 SGHNT and CDR2 YYREEE (reference sequence). V was trimmed by 5 bases and J by 3 bases, leaving 6 bases between them. This CDR3 reads CASRGVYNEQFF. The CDR3 nucleotides read TGTGCCAGCAGAGGAGTCTACAATGAGCAGTTCTTC.

This clone was picked up one time. The rearrangement joins TRBV18 to TRBJ2-2; D gene ambiguous. From germline, CDR1 is KGHSH and CDR2 LQKENI. The V end lost 3 bases, the J end lost 4 bases, and 12 bases lay between the germline ends. CDR3 length: 15 amino acids. For the CDR3, the DNA is TGTGCCAGCTCACCCCACCACGGTGGCACCGGGGAGCTGTTTTTT. This encodes CASSPHHGGTGELFF.

The chain uses TRBV6-1 and TRBJ2-5; D may be TRBD2 (5 bases). This CDR3 has 16 amino acids. Trimming pared 1 base from V and 4 bases from J, leaving 16 bases between. Germline CDR1 reads MNHNS; CDR2 reads SASEGT. CDR3 sequence: CASSEGWRASRETQYF. CDR3 DNA sequence: TGTGCCAGCAGTGAAGGGTGGCGGGCCTCCAGAGAGACCCAGTACTTC.

This clone was detected a few times. The gene calls are TRBV6-1 and TRBJ1-6, with D unclear. Trimming took 2 bases from V and 9 from J, leaving 8 bases between them. The CDR3 loop spans 13 amino acids. Germline CDR1 is MNHNS and CDR2 is SASEGT. Here the CDR3 reads CASSEWRGSPLHF. DNA of the CDR3: TGTGCCAGCAGTGAATGGCGCGGTTCACCCCTCCACTTT.

This chain links TRBV27 with TRBJ2-1; D not resolved. Germline V gene lookup returns CDR1 MNHEY and CDR2 SMNVEV (reference sequence). The CDR3 sequence is 16 residues long. V dropped 3 bases and J dropped 3 bases, with 15 bases sitting between them. CDR3 in DNA: TGTGCCAGCAGTTTTGCCTCCCAAGGAGTCTACAATGAGCAGTTCTTC. This sequence encodes CASSFASQGVYNEQFF.

The genes are TRBV6-5 and TRBJ2-3; D might be TRBD2 (6 bases). V lost 7 bases and J 11 bases, leaving 19 bases between the germline ends. The length of the CDR3 is 13 residues. Germline assignment: CDR1 MNHEY and CDR2 SVGAGI. The CDR3: CASNWGSAGGQYF. The CDR3 DNA is TGTGCCAGCAATTGGGGTTCTGCCGGGGGGCAGTATTTT.

The rearrangement links TRBV2 to TRBJ1-5; possibly TRBD1 for D (6 bases). V lost 1 base and J lost 5, with 12 bases in between. The CDR3 runs to 15 residues. CDR1 SNHLY and CDR2 FYNNEI come from the germline V gene. In DNA, the CDR3 is TGTGCCAGCAGTGAAGGCAGGGGAGGGTATCAGCCCCAGCATTTT. Translated, it gives CASSEGRGGYQPQHF.

V gene TRBV5-1 combines with J gene TRBJ2-7; perhaps TRBD2 as D (6 bases). The germline CDR1 and CDR2 sequences are SGHRS and YFSETQ. CDR3 length: 14 residues. Between the trimmed V and J ends, which lost 3 bases and 2 bases, there was a span of 12 bases. CDR3 sequence (DNA): TGCGCCAGCAGCTCTACGACGGGGGCCTACGAGCAGTACTTC. This codes for CASSSTTGAYEQYF. The full variable domain, with the rest looked up from reference TRBV5-1 and TRBJ2-7, is KAGVTQTPRYLIKTRGQQVTLSCSPISGHRSVSWYQQTPGQGLQFLFEYFSETQRNKGNFPGRFSGRQFSNSRSEMNVSTLELGDSALYLCASSSTTGAYEQYFGPGTRLTVT.

V usage is TRBV14 and J usage is TRBJ1-2; 9 bases are a match to TRBD1. The CDR3 contains 14 residues. Losses at the gene ends were 4 bases for V and 3 bases for J; bases not matched to a gene: 3. Germline lookup yields CDR1 SGHDN and CDR2 FVKESK. CDR3 DNA sequence: TGTGCCAGCAGCCCCCACAGGGGGCACTATGGCTACACCTTC. Residues: CASSPHRGHYGYTF.

This rearrangement joins TRBV29-1 to TRBJ2-1; the match to TRBD1 covers 8 bases. The CDR3 is made up of 15 amino acids. Germline values: CDR1 SQVTM, CDR2 ANQGSEA. J lost 6 bases, V lost 4 bases, and 11 bases had no gene match. CDR3 nucleotides: TGCAGCGTTGGGGCAGGGGGCGCCGGTGGCAATGAGCAGTTCTTC. Translated: CSVGAGGAGGNEQFF.

A few counts support this clone. J is TRBJ2-6 and V is TRBV14; 7 nucleotides agree with TRBD1. This CDR3 contains 15 residues. Germline V gene data show CDR1 as SGHDN and CDR2 as FVKESK. V dropped 4 bases and J dropped 4; count of bases not matched to a gene: 4. As DNA, the CDR3 is TGTGCCAGCAGCCCGACAGGGTCCGGGGCCAACGTCCTGACTTTC. Translated: CASSPTGSGANVLTF.

The rearrangement uses TRBV27 and TRBJ2-1; possible D gene TRBD2, 6 bases. This CDR3 comprises 11 residues. Germline V gives CDR1 MNHEY, CDR2 SMNVEV (reference sequence). Trimming cost V 6 bases and J 9 bases, with 9 bases left between them. The CDR3 region has the DNA TGTGCCAGCAGCCACGGGGGTGAGCAGTTCTTC. It codes for CASSHGGEQFF.

The chain couples TRBV5-4 to TRBJ2-1; tentatively, D is TRBD2 (6 bases). The V gene's germline CDR1 is SGHNT and CDR2 YYREEE (reference sequence). V was clipped by 0 bases and J by 2 bases, with 18 bases between them. The length of the CDR3 is 18 residues. Written as DNA, the CDR3 is TGTGCCAGCAGCTTGGAGGGCTTTGGGAGGAGTCCCTACAATGAGCAGTTCTTC. Translated, it gives CASSLEGFGRSPYNEQFF.